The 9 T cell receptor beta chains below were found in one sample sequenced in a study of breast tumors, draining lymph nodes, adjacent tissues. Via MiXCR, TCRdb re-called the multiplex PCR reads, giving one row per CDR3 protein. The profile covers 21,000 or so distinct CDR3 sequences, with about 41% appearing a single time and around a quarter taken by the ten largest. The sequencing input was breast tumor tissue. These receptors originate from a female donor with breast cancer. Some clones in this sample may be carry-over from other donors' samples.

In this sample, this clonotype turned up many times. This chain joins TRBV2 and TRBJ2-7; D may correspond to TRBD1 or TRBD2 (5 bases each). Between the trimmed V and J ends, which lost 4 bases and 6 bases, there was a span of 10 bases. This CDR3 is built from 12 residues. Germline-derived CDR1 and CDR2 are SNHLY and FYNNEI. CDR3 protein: CASSGDATEQYF. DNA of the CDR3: TGTGCCAGCAGTGGGGACGCCACCGAGCAGTACTTC.

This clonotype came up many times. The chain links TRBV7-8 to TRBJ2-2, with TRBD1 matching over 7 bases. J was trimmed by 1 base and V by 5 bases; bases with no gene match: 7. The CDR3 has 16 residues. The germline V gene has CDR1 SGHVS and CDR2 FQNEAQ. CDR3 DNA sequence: TGTGCCAGCAGCCTTCGAGGGGGCTTGAACACCGGGGAGCTGTTTTTT. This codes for CASSLRGGLNTGELFF.

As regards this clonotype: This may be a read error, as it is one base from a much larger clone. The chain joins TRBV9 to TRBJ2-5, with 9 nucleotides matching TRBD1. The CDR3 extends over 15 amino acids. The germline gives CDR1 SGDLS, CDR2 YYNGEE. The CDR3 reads CASSPWDRVWETPYF. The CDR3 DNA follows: TGTGCCAGCAGCCCTTGGGACAGGGTCTGGGAGACCCCGTACTTC.

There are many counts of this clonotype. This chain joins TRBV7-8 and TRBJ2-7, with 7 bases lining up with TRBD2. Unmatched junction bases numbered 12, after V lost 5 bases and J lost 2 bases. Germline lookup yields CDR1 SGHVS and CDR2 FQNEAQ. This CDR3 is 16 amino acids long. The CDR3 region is CASSRVRLAETYEQYF. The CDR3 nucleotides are TGTGCCAGCAGCCGAGTGAGGCTAGCGGAAACCTACGAGCAGTACTTC.

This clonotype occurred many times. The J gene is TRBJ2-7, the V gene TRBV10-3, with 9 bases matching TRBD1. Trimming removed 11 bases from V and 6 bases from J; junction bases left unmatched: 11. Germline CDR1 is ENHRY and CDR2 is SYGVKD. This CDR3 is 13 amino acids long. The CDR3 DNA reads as TGTGCCGTCTCCGTGGGACAGGGAGCCGAGCAGTACTTC. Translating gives CAVSVGQGAEQYF.

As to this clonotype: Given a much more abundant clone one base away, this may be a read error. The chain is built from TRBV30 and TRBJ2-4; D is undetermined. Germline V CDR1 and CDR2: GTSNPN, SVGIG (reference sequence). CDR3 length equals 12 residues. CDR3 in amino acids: CAWSVLGGIQHF. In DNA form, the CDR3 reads TGTGCCTGGAGTGTACTGGGCGGCATTCAGCACTTC.

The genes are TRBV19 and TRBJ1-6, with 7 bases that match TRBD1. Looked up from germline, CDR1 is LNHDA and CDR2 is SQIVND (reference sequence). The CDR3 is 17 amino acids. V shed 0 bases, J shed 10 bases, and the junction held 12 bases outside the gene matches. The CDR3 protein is CASSIDRIRGVRSPLHF. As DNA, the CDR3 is TGTGCCAGTAGTATAGATCGAATCAGGGGGGTTCGATCACCCCTCCACTTT.

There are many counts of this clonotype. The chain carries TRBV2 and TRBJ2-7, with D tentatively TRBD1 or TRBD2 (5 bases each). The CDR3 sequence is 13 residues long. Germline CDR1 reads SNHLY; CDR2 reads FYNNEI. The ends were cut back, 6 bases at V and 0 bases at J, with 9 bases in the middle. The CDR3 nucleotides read TGTGCCAGCAGGGGACGGGCCTCCTACGAGCAGTACTTC. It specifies CASRGRASYEQYF.

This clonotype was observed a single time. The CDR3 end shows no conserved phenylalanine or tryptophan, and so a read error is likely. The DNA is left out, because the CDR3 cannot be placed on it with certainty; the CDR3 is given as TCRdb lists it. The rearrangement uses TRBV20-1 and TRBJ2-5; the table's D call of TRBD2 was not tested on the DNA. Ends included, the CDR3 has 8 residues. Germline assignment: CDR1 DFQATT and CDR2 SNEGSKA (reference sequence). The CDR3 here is CSALKQAG.